Listed below are T cell receptor beta chains from one sample, sequenced in a study of T cells in narcolepsy. Assay: immunoSEQ multiplex PCR; the TCRdb copy retains only in-frame clones and omits some. The sample carries over 25,000 clones, about 80% recorded once. Sequences were obtained from CD45RA- memory CD4+ T cells from PBMCs. These receptors were obtained from a human donor with narcolepsy. CDR3s include the opening cysteine and the closing phenylalanine or tryptophan. A D gene is named only where the DNA matches it firmly. Clone size is stated in some rows and not others, as once, few, many or a class when expanded.

NA,TRBV2,TRBD1,TRBJ1-1,TGTGCCAGCAGCTGGGGACAGGGGGCGCAAGCTTTCTTT,CASSWGQGAQAFF
NA,TRBV7-2,NA,TRBJ2-1,TGTGCCAGCAGCTTATGGGGCGATGAGCAGTTCTTC,CASSLWGDEQFF
NA,TRBV7-2,NA,TRBJ1-2,TGTGCCAGCAGCTTTGGTCAACAGGGCTATGGCTACACCTTC,CASSFGQQGYGYTF
NA,TRBV19,TRBD1,TRBJ2-3,TGTGCCAGTACCCAATCGACAGGGTCCACAGATACGCAGTATTTT,CASTQSTGSTDTQYF
NA,TRBV6-5,NA,TRBJ2-5,TGTGCCAGCAGTTACGCAGGGGCGCGAGAGACCCAGTACTTC,CASSYAGARETQYF
once,TRBV6-1,NA,TRBJ2-5,TGTGCCAGCAGTGAGACAGGACGGCAAGAGACCCAGTACTTC,CASSETGRQETQYF
NA,TRBV11-3,NA,TRBJ1-2,TGTGCCATCCTCCCTCGAGGGAGGTATGGCTACACCTTC,CAILPRGRYGYTF
NA,TRBV11-3,NA,TRBJ1-1,TGTGCCAGCAGCCCTGGACCTCGGAACACTGAAGCTTTCTTT,CASSPGPRNTEAFF
NA,TRBV4-1,NA,TRBJ2-5,TGCGCCAGCAGCCAAGATGAAGTAGTCCAAGAGACCCAGTACTTC,CASSQDEVVQETQYF
NA,TRBV18,TRBD1,TRBJ2-7,TGTGCCAGCTCACCGGGACAGGCCGCGTACGAGCAGTACTTC,CASSPGQAAYEQYF
NA,TRBV5-1,TRBD1,TRBJ1-3,TGCGCCAGCAGCTTGGCAGGGACAGGGTCTGGAAACACCATATATTTT,CASSLAGTGSGNTIYF
NA,TRBV7-9,NA,TRBJ1-2,TGTGCCAGCAGCTTTGAGGGGGGGATTTATGGCTACACCTTC,CASSFEGGIYGYTF
once,TRBV7-2,TRBD1,TRBJ2-1,TGTGCCAGCAGCTTCCCCGGGACAGGGGCTAATGAGCAGTTCTTC,CASSFPGTGANEQFF
NA,TRBV6-1,NA,TRBJ1-6,TGTGCCAGCAGGAGAAGCTCCTATAATTCACCCCTCCACTTT,CASRRSSYNSPLHF
few,TRBV6-5,NA,TRBJ1-6,TGTGCCAGCAGTTGGGGTAATTCACCCCTCCACTTT,CASSWGNSPLHF
few,TRBV19,NA,TRBJ2-7,TGTGCCAGTAGTGGCAGGGTTGGAGGTCTCTACGAGCAGTACTTC,CASSGRVGGLYEQYF
NA,TRBV6-1,TRBD2,TRBJ2-7,TGTGCCAGCAGTGATCGACTAGCGGGGGGGCAGCACGAGCAGTACTTC,CASSDRLAGGQHEQYF
NA,TRBV7-2,NA,TRBJ2-3,TGTGCCAGCAGCCTAACTGAGACGCAGTATTTT,CASSLTETQYF
NA,TRBV11-2,NA,TRBJ2-2,TGTGCCAGCAGCTTAGAGCGCGCCGGGGAGCTGTTTTTT,CASSLERAGELFF
NA,TRBV10-3,TRBD2,TRBJ2-7,TGTGCCATCAAGGAGACTAGCGGGGGGTCCTACGAGCAGTACTTC,CAIKETSGGSYEQYF
once,TRBV9,NA,TRBJ1-2,TGTGCCAGCAGCCCTTCTCCCAGGGATAACTATGGCTACACCTTC,CASSPSPRDNYGYTF
few,TRBV4-2,TRBD2,TRBJ2-1,TGTGCCAGCAGCCAAGAGGGGACTAGCGTTCACGGTGAGCAGTTCTTC,CASSQEGTSVHGEQFF
NA,TRBV5-1,NA,TRBJ2-7,TGCGCCAGCAGCTTGGATGTTCCACTTTCGACCTACGAGCAGTACTTC,CASSLDVPLSTYEQYF
NA,TRBV7-7,TRBD1,TRBJ2-5,TGTGCCAGCAGCCCGACAGGGCGTCAAGAGACCCAGTACTTC,CASSPTGRQETQYF
few,TRBV5-6,TRBD1,TRBJ1-1,TGTGCCAGCAGCTCTCTCCACAATCCGGGACAGGGGGCCACTGAAGCTTTCTTT,CASSSLHNPGQGATEAFF
NA,TRBV4-1,TRBD1,TRBJ2-6,TGCGCCAGCAGCCTCGGACAGGGAAGCTCTGGGGCCAACGTCCTGACTTTC,CASSLGQGSSGANVLTF
few,TRBV7-6,NA,TRBJ2-7,TGTGCCAGCAGCCCTGGTGGCAACGAGCAGTACTTC,CASSPGGNEQYF
few,TRBV6-6,NA,TRBJ2-1,TGTGCCAGCAGCCCCGTGGGTGAGCAGTTCTTC,CASSPVGEQFF
NA,TRBV5-1,TRBD2,TRBJ2-7,TGCGCCAGCAGCCAGACCCGGGGGGGGCTAATTGGGGAGCAGTACTTC,CASSQTRGGLIGEQYF
once,TRBV5-4,NA,TRBJ1-6,TGTGCCAGCAGCTTGGCCACAGGGATTAATTCACCCCTCCACTTT,CASSLATGINSPLHF
NA,TRBV19,NA,TRBJ1-3,TGTGCCAGTAGGCCAGCCTTGTCTGGAAACACCATATATTTT,CASRPALSGNTIYF
NA,TRBV30,NA,TRBJ1-4,TGTGCCTGGAGCCTGCTCGTTGGGTGGAGGGCTGAAAAACTGTTTTTT,CAWSLLVGWRAEKLFF
NA,TRBV11-2,TRBD1,TRBJ1-6,TGTGCCAGCAGCATTGGACAGGGCAATAATTCACCCCTCCACTTT,CASSIGQGNNSPLHF
NA,TRBV11-1,TRBD2,TRBJ2-6,TGTGCCAGCAGACCGGGGGGTTCTGGGGCCAACGTCCTGACTTTC,CASRPGGSGANVLTF
medium-sized,TRBV6-1,TRBD1,TRBJ1-6,TGTGCCAGCAGTGAGGTCCAGGGGGAATCACCCCTCCACTTT,CASSEVQGESPLHF
once,TRBV5-1,NA,TRBJ2-5,TGCGCCAGCAGCACACAGGGTGGAGAGACCCAGTACTTC,CASSTQGGETQYF
NA,TRBV25-1,TRBD1,TRBJ1-2,TGTGCCAGCAGTGACCTGGACAGGGCCTTAGGAGGCTACACCTTC,CASSDLDRALGGYTF
NA,TRBV5-1,TRBD1,TRBJ2-2,TGCGCCAGCGGGACCGGGACAGGGGTCACCGGGGAGCTGTTTTTT,CASGTGTGVTGELFF
NA,TRBV6-5,TRBD1,TRBJ2-7,TGTGCCAGCAGTTACTCGAGGACAGGGGTCGAGCAGTACTTC,CASSYSRTGVEQYF
NA,TRBV2,TRBD2,TRBJ2-3,TGTGCCAGCAGATCTAGGACTAGCGGGGGTTACACAGATACGCAGTATTTT,CASRSRTSGGYTDTQYF
NA,TRBV30,TRBD2,TRBJ2-7,TGTGCCTGGAGCCCACTAGCGGGGGTCTCCTACGAGCAGTACTTC,CAWSPLAGVSYEQYF
NA,TRBV7-9,NA,TRBJ1-1,TGTGCCAGCAGCTTTAGTGCGGGCACTGAAGCTTTCTTT,CASSFSAGTEAFF
NA,TRBV4-2,NA,TRBJ1-5,TGTGCCAGCAGCTTGCCAGGGGCTAATCAGCCCCAGCATTTT,CASSLPGANQPQHF
NA,TRBV2,TRBD2,TRBJ2-1,TGTGCCAGCAGGCTAGCGGGCTTGAACGAGGGTGAGCAGTTCTTC,CASRLAGLNEGEQFF
NA,TRBV5-1,NA,TRBJ2-1,TGCGCCAGCAGCAGGGACGGCAACAATGAGCAGTTCTTC,CASSRDGNNEQFF
NA,TRBV2,TRBD2,TRBJ2-5,TGTGCCAGCAGTGAATTCCTAGCGGGGGGGCCTCAAGAGACCCAGTACTTC,CASSEFLAGGPQETQYF
few,TRBV6-1,NA,TRBJ1-3,TGTGCCAGCGAGTGGATGACAGGACCCGGAAACACCATATATTTT,CASEWMTGPGNTIYF
NA,TRBV7-9,NA,TRBJ1-1,TGTGCCAGCACGTTGGGGCAAACGAACACTGAAGCTTTCTTT,CASTLGQTNTEAFF
few,TRBV11-2,NA,TRBJ2-7,TGTGCCAGCAGCTTAGTGGTAGGGTCGGTCTACGAGCAGTACTTC,CASSLVVGSVYEQYF
NA,TRBV29-1,NA,TRBJ1-5,TGCAGCGTTGAGGTTGACAGATATCAGCCCCAGCATTTT,CSVEVDRYQPQHF